This T cell receptor (beta chain) stems from a study of cytomegalovirus exposure and HLA in healthy donors. CDR1 and CDR2 (germline): LNHDA, SQIVND (reference sequence). Trimming removed 7 bases at V and 0 bases at J, with 9 bases between. The CDR3 length is 13 residues. Broader study findings: It was 164 TCR beta chains that were listed as cytomegalovirus-associated. What was likely a sequencing artifact was a cluster of highly shared sequence variants.

The donors comprised healthy bone marrow donors. This clone was observed a single time. Its antigen remains unknown. Primers for the PCR totalled 60 Vbeta and 13 Jbeta. The data were produced by immunoSEQ multiplex PCR, yet TCRdb's version contains in-frame clones alone and is incomplete. The table includes 150,000 to 200,000 clones, approximately 80% detected once. This TCR derives from a woman aged 40 to 50 in good health and CMV-seronegative. Sequenced input: PBMCs. The rearrangement links TRBV19 to TRBJ1-1; D may be TRBD1 (5 bases). The CDR3 DNA reads TGTGCCAGTACAAGACAGTTGAACACTGAAGCTTTCTTT. This encodes CASTRQLNTEAFF. Combining the CDR3 with reference TRBV19 and TRBJ1-1 gives the whole variable domain DGGITQSPKYLFRKEGQNVTLSCEQNLNHDAMYWYRQDPGQGLRLIYYSQIVNDFQKGDIAEGYSVSREKKESFPLTVTSAQKNPTAFYLCASTRQLNTEAFFGQGTRLTVV.